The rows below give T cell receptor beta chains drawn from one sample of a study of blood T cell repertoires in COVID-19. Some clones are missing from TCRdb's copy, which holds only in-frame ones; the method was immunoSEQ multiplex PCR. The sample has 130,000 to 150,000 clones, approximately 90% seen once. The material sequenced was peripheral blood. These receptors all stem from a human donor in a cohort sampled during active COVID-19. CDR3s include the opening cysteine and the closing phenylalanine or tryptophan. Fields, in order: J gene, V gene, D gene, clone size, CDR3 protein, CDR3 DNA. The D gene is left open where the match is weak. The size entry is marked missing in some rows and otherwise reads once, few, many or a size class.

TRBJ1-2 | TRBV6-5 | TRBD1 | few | CASRAGTAYGYTF | TGTGCCAGCAGGGCCGGGACAGCTTATGGCTACACCTTC
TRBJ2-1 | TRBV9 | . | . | CASSVAGVYNEQFF | TGTGCCAGCAGCGTAGCGGGAGTCTACAATGAGCAGTTCTTC
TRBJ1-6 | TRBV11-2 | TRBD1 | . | CASSLDQTGRGNSPLHF | TGTGCCAGCAGCTTAGACCAGACAGGGCGAGGTAATTCACCCCTCCACTTT
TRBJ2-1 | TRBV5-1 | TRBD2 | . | CASSFRRGYYNEQFF | TGCGCCAGCAGCTTTCGGCGGGGGTATTACAATGAGCAGTTCTTC
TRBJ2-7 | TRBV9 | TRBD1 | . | CASSVGGQVGEQYF | TGTGCCAGCAGCGTAGGGGGACAGGTAGGCGAGCAGTACTTC
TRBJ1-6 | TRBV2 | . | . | CASSTGKMNNSPLHF | TGTGCCAGCAGTACCGGGAAGATGAACAATTCACCCCTCCACTTT
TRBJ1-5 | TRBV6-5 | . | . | CASSRVSNQPQHF | TGTGCCAGCAGTCGGGTTTCCAATCAGCCCCAGCATTTT
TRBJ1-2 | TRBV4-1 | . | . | CASSPYPGVGYTF | TGCGCCAGCAGCCCTTACCCAGGGGTGGGCTACACCTTC
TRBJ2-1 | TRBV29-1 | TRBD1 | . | CSVETGGLGEQFF | TGCAGCGTCGAAACAGGGGGCTTAGGTGAGCAGTTCTTC
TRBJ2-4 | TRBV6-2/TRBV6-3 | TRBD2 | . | CASSEFGGGSKNIQYF | TGTGCCAGCAGTGAGTTCGGCGGGGGGTCCAAAAACATTCAGTACTTC
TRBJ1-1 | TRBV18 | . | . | CASSPSGKNTEAFF | TGTGCCAGCTCACCGTCCGGGAAGAACACTGAAGCTTTCTTT
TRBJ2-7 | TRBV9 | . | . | CASSVGTDSYEQYF | TGTGCCAGCAGCGTCGGGACTGACTCCTACGAGCAGTACTTC
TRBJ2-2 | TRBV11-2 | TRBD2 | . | CASSSTSGGNTGELFF | TGTGCCAGCAGCAGCACTAGCGGGGGTAACACCGGGGAGCTGTTTTTT
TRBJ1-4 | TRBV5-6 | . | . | CASRSGGNEKLFF | TGTGCCAGCCGAAGCGGGGGGAATGAAAAACTGTTTTTT
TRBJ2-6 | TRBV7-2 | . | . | CASSPGVGSGANVLTF | TGTGCCAGCAGCCCCGGAGTAGGCTCTGGGGCCAACGTCCTGACTTTC
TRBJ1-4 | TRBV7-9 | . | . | CASSLAPSFGFVGNEKLFF | TGTGCCAGCAGCCTCGCACCGAGTTTCGGGTTCGTGGGTAATGAAAAACTGTTTTTT
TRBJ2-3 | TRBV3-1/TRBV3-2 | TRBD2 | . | CASSQAGGTDTQYF | TGTGCCAGCAGCCAAGCGGGGGGGACAGATACGCAGTATTTT